This TCR beta chain was found in a study of cytomegalovirus exposure and HLA in healthy donors. As regards this clone: Its antigen is unidentified.

Study results and caveats: In vitro testing confirmed a few CMV-associated chains as specific for CMV antigens. Associated with HLA alleles at 0.05 false discovery rate in a later analysis were 17,000 or so TCR beta sequences. Immune exposure information available was restricted to CMV serostatus. Accurate prediction of HLA-A and HLA-B alleles (for most subjects) was reportedly achieved from TCR beta sequences.

PCR used 60 Vbeta primers and 13 Jbeta primers. Clones were sequenced by immunoSEQ multiplex PCR, and TCRdb holds only the in-frame ones, with some missing. Of tens of thousands of clones listed, roughly 63% are singletons. Trimming removed 5 bases from V and 0 bases from J, with 14 bases in between. The CDR3 spans 16 residues. Germline loops: CDR1 LNHDA, CDR2 SQIVND (reference sequence). The sequence was collected from a boy aged 10-17 years in good health and CMV-seropositive. The specimen was PBMCs. The chain joins TRBV19 to TRBJ1-3, with a weak D call TRBD1 (6 bases). The CDR3 loop is CASSPDSVDSGNTIYF. The CDR3 nucleotides read TGTGCCAGTAGTCCGGACAGCGTAGACTCTGGAAACACCATATATTTT.